The next 3 T cell receptor beta chains were all read from a single sample in a study of cytomegalovirus exposure and HLA in healthy donors. The PCR made use of 60 Vbeta and 13 Jbeta primers. Assay: immunoSEQ multiplex PCR; the TCRdb copy retains only in-frame clones and omits some. The table records around 210,000 clones, roughly four fifths of them present only once. Sequenced material: PBMCs. The source of these receptors is a woman between 35 and 50 years old in good health and CMV-seronegative.

The chain joins TRBV7-2 to TRBJ1-2; unclear D gene. Germline V gives CDR1 SGHTA, CDR2 FQGNSA. The CDR3 loop spans 13 amino acids. V lost 3 bases and J 5 bases, leaving 10 bases between the germline ends. CDR3 region: CASSLLEAYGYTF. CDR3 bases: TGTGCCAGCAGCTTGCTTGAGGCTTATGGCTACACCTTC. Looking up the rest from reference TRBV7-2 and TRBJ1-2 gives the full variable domain: GAGVSQSPSNKVTEKGKDVELRCDPISGHTALYWYRQSLGQGLEFLIYFQGNSAPDKSGLPSDRFSAERTGGSVSTLTIQRTQQEDSAVYLCASSLLEAYGYTFGSGTRLTVV.

This chain joins TRBV5-1 and TRBJ1-3; TRBD1 agrees at 7 bases. V trimming: 4 bases; J trimming: 2 bases; junction bases outside the gene matches: 6. CDR1 is SGHRS, CDR2 YFSETQ, per germline. The CDR3 runs to 15 residues. CDR3 nucleotide sequence: TGCGCCAGCAGCCCTGACAGGGTAACTGGAAACACCATATATTTT. Its translation: CASSPDRVTGNTIYF.

This chain uses TRBV18 with TRBJ2-5; D perhaps matches TRBD1 (6 bases). The germline gives CDR1 KGHSH, CDR2 LQKENI. The CDR3 is 13 amino acids. Trimming pared 4 bases from V and 3 bases from J, leaving 9 bases between. In DNA form, the CDR3 reads TGTGCCAGCTCACTAGGACAGAAAGAGACCCAGTACTTC. Protein sequence: CASSLGQKETQYF.